This T cell receptor beta chain was captured by sequencing in a study of cytomegalovirus exposure and HLA in healthy donors. Study-level results: TCR beta V- and J-gene trimming, according to a later analysis, was linked to a missense DCLRE1C variant.

The CDR3 contains 16 residues. Trimming removed 1 base from V and 7 bases from J; junction bases left unmatched: 9. Germline CDR1 MNHEY, CDR2 SVGAGI. This clone was detected a few times. Its antigen is not known. Primers: 60 Vbeta forward and 13 Jbeta reverse. TCRdb keeps only in-frame clones here, not all; method: immunoSEQ multiplex PCR. This table holds roughly 180,000 clones, 70% to 80% found once. Healthy donors of bone marrow made up the group. This sequence originates from a man aged 18 to 29 in good health and CMV-seronegative. The material sequenced was PBMCs. The chain is built from TRBV6-5 and TRBJ1-4; 7 bases fit TRBD1. The CDR3 sequence is CASSYLRQGSGEKLFF. Here the CDR3 DNA reads TGTGCCAGCAGTTACTTAAGACAGGGTTCGGGTGAAAAACTGTTTTTT.